This TCR beta chain comes out of a study of T cell clonotyping in hematopoietic cell transplantation. The overall study: Cytoreduction preceded collection of pretransplant recipient samples. Study outcomes and limitations: No sorting was done, leaving CD4 and CD8 contributions mixed. Graft donor and pretransplant recipient Inverse Simpson Index values predicted broader posttransplant TCR diversity. Few recipient clonotypes overlapped donors; over 95% were de novo at given depth.

Assay: immunoSEQ multiplex PCR; the TCRdb copy retains only in-frame clones and omits some. In the table there are under 20,000 clones, approximately 80% of which are singletons. Time point indicated: recipient sample about 28 days before transplant, after cytoreduction. As regards this clone: Its antigen is unknown.

The CDR3 runs 15 residues. The germline CDR1 and CDR2 sequences are SGHDT and YYEEEE. V was pared by 4 bases and J by 2 bases, with 12 bases between. Here the sequenced sample was peripheral blood mononuclear cells, taken before stem cell transplant. The TCR originated in a man between 60 and 75 years old with acute myeloid leukemia. Some clones in this sample may be carry-over from other donors' samples. The genes are TRBV5-6 and TRBJ2-2, with D possibly being TRBD1 (6 bases). CDR3 protein: CASSLTGSNTGELFF. The CDR3 DNA reads TGTGCCAGCAGCCTTACAGGGTCTAACACCGGGGAGCTGTTTTTT. The whole variable domain, filled in from reference TRBV5-6 and TRBJ2-2, reads DAGVTQSPTHLIKTRGQQVTLRCSPKSGHDTVSWYQQALGQGPQFIFQYYEEEERQRGNFPDRFSGHQFPNYSSELNVNALLLGDSALYLCASSLTGSNTGELFFGEGSRLTVL.